This TCR beta chain is from a study of multiple sclerosis patients with progressive multifocal leukoencephalopathy. Findings and caveats of the study: TRBV and TRBJ usage showed no common pattern when PML developed.

Time point reported: before natalizumab initiation. The CDR3 extends over 17 amino acids. The germline V gene encodes CDR1 MNHNS and CDR2 SASEGT. V lost 0 bases and J lost 5, with 14 bases in between. Notes on this clone: Its antigen is as yet unknown.

Every PCR reaction included synthetic inline CDR3 controls for all V-J pairings. Generated by immunoSEQ multiplex PCR, the TCRdb table keeps only in-frame clones and is missing some. The sample holds some 30,000 clones, around nine tenths seen once. The clonotype comes from a human donor with multiple sclerosis. The chain employs TRBV6-1 and TRBJ1-6; tentatively, D is TRBD1 (5 bases). The sequenced material came from PBMCs. Here the CDR3 reads CASSEAGGFWDNSPLHF. The CDR3 DNA reads TGTGCCAGCAGTGAAGCGGGGGGGTTTTGGGATAATTCACCCCTCCACTTT.